A single TCR beta chain is shown here with its context. This clonotype was seen more than once but under ten times. No cognate antigen has been identified for it. Possible read error: a much larger clone is one base away. The library was generated by multiplex PCR. Sequencing relied on an Illumina HiSeq 4000. TCR beta libraries were built with iRepertoire HTBI primers and Arm-PCR amplification of CDR3 regions. PCR products were gel purified before sequencing. The original pipeline was this. Gene usage analysis of CDR3 amino acid clonotypes relied on the 60 to 65 TRBV and more than twelve TRBJ segments identified across samples. COPE and FqMerger were used to merge the filtered high-quality paired reads into contigs. Contigs were aligned with BLAST to IMGT TRBV, TRBD and TRBJ reference genes, and CDR3 was defined per IMGT. Any clonotype with a frequency above 0.1% was classified as a highly expanded clone. Repertoire diversity was measured by Shannon entropy, and V-J evenness by the Gini coefficient. A clonotype found in more than one individual was treated as public. TCRdb reprocessed the public reads (quality trimming at Q25 with fastp, clone calling with MiXCR) and kept in-frame beta chains. A single entry per CDR3 protein holds the most common genes and DNA from its merged rows. None of the V and J calls come from the authors' own analysis; TCRdb made them. The sample has 360,000 or so distinct CDR3 sequences on record, 20% to 25% of them singletons. Around 30% of the sample belongs to the ten largest clones.

The data were obtained in a study of regulatory T cells in long-lasting Graves disease (dated by TCRdb to the early 2020s). As for the study more broadly: Persistent Graves' disease meant more than 5 years of antithyroid drug treatment with TSH receptor autoantibodies that stayed positive. In the clinical cohort, patients with persistent Graves' disease had used antithyroid drugs for an average of roughly ten years. Peripheral blood TCR sequencing and RNA sequencing compared persistent Graves' disease patients with newly diagnosed Graves' disease patients. A total of around 35 samples were covered by TCR sequencing, comprising approximately 13 persistent and around 20 newly diagnosed Graves' disease patients. The study was registered as a clinical trial and conducted in China. Here is what the overall study found, with its caveats: The study examined only peripheral blood because the primary lesion, thyroid tissue, could not be accessed. More public clonotypes were shared among persistent patients (under 3,000) than among newly diagnosed patients (more than 950). The small sample size was acknowledged by the authors as a limitation that may reduce accuracy. Sequencing and analysis were restricted to the TCR beta chain. Compared with newly diagnosed patients, patients with persistent Graves' disease had lower TCR Shannon entropy and fewer highly expanded clones, which suggests clonal expansion. Preferential use of TRBV28, TRBJ1-2 and TRBJ2-5 was observed in persistent disease, whereas TRBV20-1 and TRBJ2-1 were favored in newly diagnosed disease.

Counted from cysteine to phenylalanine, this CDR3 has 14 amino acids. The entry retains the CDR3 DNA only, 42 bases that are in frame from base 1. CDR1 and CDR2 were assigned from the germline V gene as MNHNS and SASEGT. Between the V and J ends, shortened by 7 bases and 2 bases respectively, the junction contains 14 bases. The intended sense of this specimen's time point label: persistent/refractory GD, antithyroid drugs over 5 years with positive TRAb. For both TCR sequencing and RNA sequencing, RNA was extracted from PBMCs in TRIzol. The diagnosis of Graves' disease was made according to American Thyroid Association guidelines. Recruitment of patients was carried out at an endocrinology department in Xi'an, China. From each patient, 8 to 10 milliliters of peripheral blood was collected into an EDTA anticoagulant tube. PBMCs were isolated by Ficoll Paque Plus density gradient separation without further T cell sorting. An Agilent 2100 Bioanalyzer and agarose gel were used to check RNA quality, and a NanoDrop 2000 was used to measure RNA concentration.

The receptor was derived from a woman between 40 and 55 years old with Graves disease. Donor details come from another sample of the same person, matched by shared clones. Recombination linked TRBV6-1 to TRBJ2-5; there is no confident call for the D gene. Sequenced material: peripheral blood mononuclear cells (PBMCs), taken when the disease was refractory, from a patient treated with antithyroid drugs. The sequenced DNA is TGTGCCAGCACTCCTCTGGCCTATCAAGAGACCCAGTACTTC. Its amino acids are CASTPLAYQETQYF.